The 32 T cell receptor beta chains listed next were all sequenced from one sample in a study of T cells expressing NK-cell markers (dated by TCRdb to 2020 to 2022). Preparation of the library involved 5' RACE. The run used an Illumina HiSeq 2000. Based on TCRdb reprocessing of the reads, there is one entry per CDR3 protein sequence, and DNA is missing. The sample's own table lists under 500,000 distinct CDR3 sequences. The ten largest clones take up under 7.5% of the sample. Sequenced: blood T cells: a sorted CD56 or NKG2C T cell subset, CD4+ or CD8+ T cells, or bulk PBMC T cells (not recorded which). These receptors were obtained from a woman aged 18 to 69 in good health.

This chain connects TRBV20-1 to TRBJ2-2; TCRdb's D call, TRBD1, is unchecked because there is no DNA. The CDR3 covers 15 residues. From germline, CDR1 is DFQATT and CDR2 SNEGSKA (reference sequence). CDR3 protein: CSARPGDRETGELFF.

The chain joins TRBV7-6 to TRBJ1-5. Per the germline V gene, CDR1 is SGHVS and CDR2 is FNYEAQ. The CDR3 runs to 13 residues. The CDR3 reads CASSFGGDQPQHF.

This chain links TRBV12-3 or TRBV12-4 with TRBJ2-1. There are 15 residues in the CDR3. CDR3 sequence reads: CASSSGGLTYNEQFF.

The chain combines TRBV18 with TRBJ2-7. Germline assignment: CDR1 KGHSH and CDR2 LQKENI. The CDR3 is 15 residues long. CDR3 loop: CASSPTEESSYEQYF.

The CDR3 protein is CAISETQDRGPYNEQFF. The rearrangement joins TRBV10-3 to TRBJ2-1; checking the TCRdb D call of TRBD1 is not possible without DNA. CDR3 size: 17 residues. Germline CDR1 is ENHRY and CDR2 is SYGVKD.

This chain uses TRBV24-1 with TRBJ2-3. This CDR3 is 14 amino acids long. Germline CDR1 reads KGHDR; CDR2 reads SFDVKD. This CDR3 is CATSDSGWADTQYF.

The chain carries TRBV12-3 or TRBV12-4 and TRBJ2-3; TCRdb reports TRBD1, a call that lacks DNA to check it against. The CDR3 is made up of 16 amino acids. CDR3 loop: CASTPPPGVRGDTQYF.

V and J are TRBV7-2 and TRBJ2-1; TCRdb's D gene call, TRBD2, goes unchecked for lack of DNA. CDR3 length: 19 residues. The germline gives CDR1 SGHTA, CDR2 FQGNSA. The CDR3 loop reads CASQRREGVWVAAYNEQFF.

The genes are TRBV9 and TRBJ2-1; TCRdb calls TRBD2, which cannot be checked without DNA. The germline CDR1 and CDR2 sequences are SGDLS and YYNGEE. This CDR3 region has 13 residues. The CDR3 reads CATSGSGSGEQFF.

CDR3 sequence reads: CASWGGTGETQYF. This chain links TRBV27 with TRBJ2-5; the TCRdb D gene call, TRBD1, has no DNA to confirm it. Germline values: CDR1 MNHEY, CDR2 SMNVEV (reference sequence). The CDR3 runs 13 residues.

This chain connects TRBV12-3 or TRBV12-4 to TRBJ1-4. The CDR3 has 15 amino acids. The CDR3 here is CASSWLGIANEKLFF.

The chain uses TRBV5-1 and TRBJ1-5; TCRdb designates TRBD1, a call that cannot be tested without DNA. The CDR3 is 16 residues long. CDR1 is SGHRS and CDR2 is YFSETQ in the germline V gene. CDR3 loop: CASSLGAGDSNQPQHF.

This rearrangement joins TRBV5-1 to TRBJ1-1; TCRdb indicates TRBD1, and absent DNA this call remains unverified. The CDR3 runs to 15 residues. Germline V gene lookup returns CDR1 SGHRS and CDR2 YFSETQ. The CDR3 sequence: CASSPRGQGNTEAFF.

V gene TRBV20-1 combines with J gene TRBJ2-1; TCRdb's assignment of TRBD1 cannot be checked, as there is no DNA. This CDR3 comprises 16 residues. Germline CDR1 and CDR2: DFQATT and SNEGSKA (reference sequence). CDR3 in amino acids: CSAATVGITLYNEQFF.

The chain joins TRBV7-6 to TRBJ2-2; TCRdb indicates TRBD2, and absent DNA this call remains unverified. Per the germline V gene, CDR1 is SGHVS and CDR2 is FNYEAQ. This CDR3 spans 17 amino acids. CDR3 region: CASSLVLGLGVGGELFF.

J is TRBJ1-2 and V is TRBV4-3; the D call from TCRdb, TRBD1, cannot be confirmed without DNA. The CDR3 has 15 residues. The germline CDR1 and CDR2 sequences are LGHNA and YSLEER. The CDR3 is CASSQDGQGAGGYTF.

The chain recombines TRBV28 with TRBJ2-5; TCRdb picks TRBD2, but there is no DNA to check that call. The CDR3 extends over 14 amino acids. Germline V CDR1 and CDR2: MDHEN, SYDVKM. CDR3 residues: CAGSPRLAEETQYF.

V gene TRBV7-2 combines with J gene TRBJ2-1. The CDR3 extends over 14 amino acids. Germline V gives CDR1 SGHTA, CDR2 FQGNSA. CDR3 sequence: CASSPATSYNEQFF.

The chain has TRBV5-6 and TRBJ1-2; TCRdb reports TRBD1, a call that lacks DNA to check it against. Germline V gives CDR1 SGHDT, CDR2 YYEEEE. The length of the CDR3 is 14 residues. This CDR3 is CASSLLGEGVRYTF.

V and J are TRBV10-3 and TRBJ2-3; absent DNA, TCRdb's TRBD2 call cannot be checked. This CDR3 has 17 amino acids. Germline V gene data show CDR1 as ENHRY and CDR2 as SYGVKD. CDR3 amino acids: CAISEPTSGGTADTQYF.

The rearrangement joins TRBV11-2 to TRBJ2-2; absent DNA, TCRdb's TRBD1 call cannot be checked. CDR3 length equals 13 residues. Germline V gene sequence: CDR1 SGHAT, CDR2 FQNNGV. CDR3 amino acids: CASPGGRTGELFF.

The J gene is TRBJ2-1, the V gene TRBV7-2; with no DNA, the TCRdb D assignment of TRBD1 cannot be verified. The CDR3 loop spans 17 amino acids. Germline V gene data show CDR1 as SGHTA and CDR2 as FQGNSA. The CDR3 is CASSLVAPLGKGNEQFF.

The CDR3 sequence is CASSNRGQAQANYGYTF. The chain joins TRBV19 to TRBJ1-2; TCRdb calls TRBD1, which cannot be checked without DNA. Germline lookup yields CDR1 LNHDA and CDR2 SQIVND (reference sequence). This CDR3 contains 17 residues. Full variable domain (rest looked up from reference TRBV19 and TRBJ1-2): DGGITQSPKYLFRKEGQNVTLSCEQNLNHDAMYWYRQDPGQGLRLIYYSQIVNDFQKGDIAEGYSVSREKKESFPLTVTSAQKNPTAFYLCASSNRGQAQANYGYTFGSGTRLTVV.

V usage is TRBV30 and J usage is TRBJ2-3; TCRdb names TRBD1, which stays unverified in the absence of DNA. CDR3 length equals 13 residues. CDR1 and CDR2 from the germline V gene are GTSNPN and SVGIG (reference sequence). This CDR3 is CAGNRDYTDTQYF.

The chain links TRBV6-2 or TRBV6-3 to TRBJ2-1; TCRdb's assignment of TRBD2 cannot be checked, as there is no DNA. Germline assignment: CDR1 MNHEY and CDR2 SVGEGT. CDR3 length: 20 amino acids. CDR3 protein: CASSSGGTSGRRWQNNEQFF.

The rearrangement uses TRBV20-1 and TRBJ1-4; TCRdb lists TRBD1, though no DNA is available to test this call. Germline CDR1 and CDR2: DFQATT and SNEGSKA (reference sequence). The CDR3 covers 16 residues. Here the CDR3 reads CSARDVFTEQGEKLFF.

This chain links TRBV28 with TRBJ1-2; TCRdb proposes TRBD1, but this gene call is untestable without DNA. Germline CDR1 is MDHEN and CDR2 is SYDVKM. The CDR3 is 12 residues long. The CDR3 spells CAVKGGAEGYTF.

The rearrangement links TRBV10-1 to TRBJ2-1; TCRdb proposes TRBD1, but this gene call is untestable without DNA. Germline lookup yields CDR1 WNHNN and CDR2 SYGVQD (reference sequence). CDR3 length: 15 amino acids. CDR3 region: CASSDGGGAYNEQFF.

The V and J genes are TRBV20-1 and TRBJ1-4. In germline, CDR1 is DFQATT, CDR2 SNEGSKA (reference sequence). This CDR3 contains 13 residues. This chain's CDR3 is CSASGGAGEKLFF.

The rearrangement joins TRBV11-2 to TRBJ1-3; TCRdb names TRBD1, which stays unverified in the absence of DNA. This CDR3 has 15 residues. Germline CDR1 reads SGHAT; CDR2 reads FQNNGV. The CDR3 loop is CASSPHGTHGNTIYF. The complete variable domain, with remaining parts taken from reference TRBV11-2 and TRBJ1-3, reads EAGVAQSPRYKIIEKRQSVAFWCNPISGHATLYWYQQILGQGPKLLIQFQNNGVVDDSQLPKDRFSAERLKGVDSTLKIQPAKLEDSAVYLCASSPHGTHGNTIYFGEGSWLTVV.

This chain connects TRBV28 to TRBJ2-2; TCRdb names TRBD1, which stays unverified in the absence of DNA. CDR1 MDHEN and CDR2 SYDVKM come from the germline V gene. This CDR3 is 15 amino acids long. This CDR3 reads CASSVDRVNTGELFF. Based on the CDR3 plus reference TRBV28 and TRBJ2-2, the full variable domain is DVKVTQSSRYLVKRTGEKVFLECVQDMDHENMFWYRQDPGLGLRLIYFSYDVKMKEKGDIPEGYSVSREKKERFSLILESASTNQTSMYLCASSVDRVNTGELFFGEGSRLTVL.

V gene TRBV20-1 combines with J gene TRBJ2-1; the TRBD2 assignment by TCRdb is unverifiable without DNA. The CDR3 has 16 amino acids. Germline V gene lookup returns CDR1 DFQATT and CDR2 SNEGSKA (reference sequence). The chain's CDR3 is CSARRTGTSEYNEQFF.